The rows below give T cell receptor beta chains drawn from one sample of a study of T-cell memory formation after mild COVID-19. TCRdb re-analysed the 5' RACE reads in MiXCR, keeping a single row per CDR3 protein. The sample includes hundreds of thousands of distinct CDR3 sequences, 20% of them seen just once. The sample was PBMCs or a T cell subset sorted from them (not recorded which). The receptors originated from an adult woman who had mild COVID-19 (a few samples of this study predate the infection). Cell type and time point are not known. Both conserved end residues are part of each CDR3. D genes are given only for firm matches. Rows give clone size only sometimes, using once, few, many, or a class for an expanded clone.

len	v_gene	abundance	j_gene	d_gene	CDR3nt	CDR3aa
15	TRBV6-2/TRBV6-3	NA	TRBJ2-5	NA	TGTGCCAGCAGTTACTCGTCCAGGGCCTGGGAGACCCAGTACTTC	CASSYSSRAWETQYF
15	TRBV18	few	TRBJ2-1	TRBD2	TGTGCCAGCTCACTGGGACTAGCGGGGGCCAATGAGCAGTTCTTC	CASSLGLAGANEQFF
16	TRBV11-2	NA	TRBJ1-2	NA	TGTGCCAGTAGCTCCGCCGGTTGGAGGGAGATTCATGGCTACACCTTC	CASSSAGWREIHGYTF
15	TRBV12-5	NA	TRBJ1-3	NA	TGTGCTAGTGGAGACCGGGACACTTCTTGGAACACCATATATTTT	CASGDRDTSWNTIYF
15	TRBV11-2	few	TRBJ2-3	NA	TGTGCCAGCAGCTTGACGGAGATAAGCACAGATACGCAGTATTTT	CASSLTEISTDTQYF
14	TRBV2	few	TRBJ2-7	NA	TGTGCCAGCAGTGAAGAGCGGAGCTCCTACGAGCAGTACTTC	CASSEERSSYEQYF
18	TRBV6-4	few	TRBJ2-1	NA	TGTGCCAGCAGTGACTCGATGGTCTCGACAGGGACTTTCGATGAGCAGTTCTTC	CASSDSMVSTGTFDEQFF
18	TRBV5-6	few	TRBJ2-3	TRBD2	TGTGCCAGCAGTTCGTGGGGCAGACTAGCGGGAGCCTCAGATACGCAGTATTTT	CASSSWGRLAGASDTQYF
15	TRBV10-3	NA	TRBJ2-5	NA	TGTGCCATCAGTGAGAGGGCTGGCGGGACGGAGACCCAGTACTTC	CAISERAGGTETQYF
15	TRBV7-2	few	TRBJ1-4	NA	TGTGCCAGCAGCTTAGGCCGGGCCAGGAATGAAAAACTGTTTTTT	CASSLGRARNEKLFF
15	TRBV5-4	few	TRBJ1-2	TRBD1	TGTGCCAGCAGCGGTATAGGACAGGGCGTATATGGCTACACCTTC	CASSGIGQGVYGYTF
16	TRBV4-3	NA	TRBJ1-1	NA	TGCGCCAGCAGCCAAGATTGGGGACTCCGGGGGACTGAAGCTTTCTTT	CASSQDWGLRGTEAFF
17	TRBV5-1	NA	TRBJ2-7	NA	TGCGCCAGCAGCTTGGCCAGCGGCGCCATGGTAAGAAACGAGCAGTACTTC	CASSLASGAMVRNEQYF
16	TRBV19	few	TRBJ1-1	TRBD1	TGTGCCAGTAGTAACCTACAGGGGACCTTAAACACTGAAGCTTTCTTT	CASSNLQGTLNTEAFF
14	TRBV18	NA	TRBJ2-7	TRBD1	TGTGCCAGCTCAAGGGACAGGGTCACTTACGAGCAGTACTTC	CASSRDRVTYEQYF
14	TRBV7-9	few	TRBJ1-6	TRBD1	TGTGCCAGCAGCCTACCCGGACAGGGTCTAACCCTCCACTTT	CASSLPGQGLTLHF
11	TRBV3-1	few	TRBJ1-2	NA	TGTGCCAGCAGCCAACGGGGGGGCTACACCTTC	CASSQRGGYTF
15	TRBV7-9	NA	TRBJ2-7	TRBD1	TGTGCCAGCAGCTCCCCGACAGGGATCTTCTACGAGCAGTACTTC	CASSSPTGIFYEQYF
13	TRBV29-1	many	TRBJ2-7	TRBD1	TGCAGCGTCTCCCCGCAACAGGGGGATGAGCAGTACTTC	CSVSPQQGDEQYF
13	TRBV30	NA	TRBJ2-1	NA	TGTGCCTGGAGTGGCGGATTCGGCAATGAGCAGTTCTTC	CAWSGGFGNEQFF
15	TRBV28	NA	TRBJ2-7	NA	TGTGCCAGCAGCTCGACAGGTTTAAGCTCCTACGAGCAGTACTTC	CASSSTGLSSYEQYF
12	TRBV27	NA	TRBJ2-1	NA	TGTGCCAGCGCCCCGTGGGGACATGAGCAGTTCTTC	CASAPWGHEQFF
16	TRBV4-1	few	TRBJ1-5	TRBD1	TGCGCCAGCAGCCTATCGACAGGGGTTAGCAATCAGCCCCAGCATTTT	CASSLSTGVSNQPQHF
14	TRBV7-2	few	TRBJ2-7	TRBD1	TGTGCCAGCAGCATACAGGGGGCGACCTACGAGCAGTACTTC	CASSIQGATYEQYF
14	TRBV9	NA	TRBJ1-6	NA	TGTGCCAGCAGCTCTACCGGCAATAATTCACCCCTCCACTTT	CASSSTGNNSPLHF
13	TRBV20-1	few	TRBJ1-6	NA	TGCAGTGCTAGTCCGGTGGATAATTCACCCCTCCACTTT	CSASPVDNSPLHF
13	TRBV20-1	NA	TRBJ2-2	NA	TGCAGTGCTAGGACAGGGCGGGACGGGGAGCTGTTTTTT	CSARTGRDGELFF
16	TRBV6-1	NA	TRBJ1-5	NA	TGTGCCAGCAGTGCGTGGACAGACTATAGCAATCAGCCCCAGCATTTT	CASSAWTDYSNQPQHF
16	TRBV14	NA	TRBJ2-7	NA	TGTGCCAGCAGCCAAGATAAGGCCCAGGGGTTCTACGAGCAGTACTTC	CASSQDKAQGFYEQYF
15	TRBV11-2	NA	TRBJ1-2	TRBD1	TGTGCCAGCAGCTACCTACAGGGGGCGGGATATGGCTACACCTTC	CASSYLQGAGYGYTF
15	TRBV5-1	NA	TRBJ2-7	TRBD1	TGCGCCAGCAGCTTCGGCAGGGGGCTTGGCGACGAGCAGTACTTC	CASSFGRGLGDEQYF
14	TRBV12-3/TRBV12-4	NA	TRBJ2-5	TRBD1	TGTGCCAGCGATTACAGGGGGTCAGGTGAGACCCAGTACTTC	CASDYRGSGETQYF
16	TRBV27	few	TRBJ1-3	NA	TGTGCCAGCACCGTGACAGAGTCATCCTCTGGAAACACCATATATTTT	CASTVTESSSGNTIYF
15	TRBV6-5	NA	TRBJ2-3	NA	TGTGCCAGCAGTCACCGGGACACAGGCACAGATACGCAGTATTTT	CASSHRDTGTDTQYF
15	TRBV9	NA	TRBJ1-1	NA	TGTGCCAGCAGCGCAACAGGGAACACCTTGTATGAAGCTTTCTTT	CASSATGNTLYEAFF
12	TRBV7-6	many	TRBJ2-7	NA	TGTGCCAGCAGCTCCACTGCCTACGAGCAGTACTTC	CASSSTAYEQYF
13	TRBV6-7	NA	TRBJ2-5	TRBD2	TGTGCCAGCAGTACCAGGGAGGGAGAGACCCAGTACTTC	CASSTREGETQYF
18	TRBV7-9	NA	TRBJ2-1	TRBD2	TGTGCCAGCAGCCTCGGTCTAGCGGGGGGGCTTAACTACAATGAGCAGTTCTTC	CASSLGLAGGLNYNEQFF
12	TRBV12-3/TRBV12-4	many	TRBJ1-1	NA	TGTGCCAGCAGTTTACCGCACACTGAAGCTTTCTTT	CASSLPHTEAFF
18	TRBV5-5	NA	TRBJ2-6	TRBD1	TGTGCCAGCAGCTTGGTTGGGCCGCAGGGGGCTGGGGCCAACGTCCTGACTTTC	CASSLVGPQGAGANVLTF
14	TRBV15	few	TRBJ2-1	TRBD2	TGTGCCACCAGCAGTAGCGGGAGGGGAATCGAGCAGTTCTTC	CATSSSGRGIEQFF
17	TRBV7-3	few	TRBJ2-5	NA	TGTGCCAGCAGCTTAAAAGCGCGGCAGGGGTACCAAGAGACCCAGTACTTC	CASSLKARQGYQETQYF
13	TRBV27	NA	TRBJ2-1	NA	TGTGCCAGCAGTTTCTCCGAGGGATTAAGGAAGTTCTTC	CASSFSEGLRKFF
13	TRBV7-9	NA	TRBJ2-1	TRBD2	TGTGCCAGCAGCCCTGGGACTAGCCATGAGCAGTTCTTC	CASSPGTSHEQFF
14	TRBV5-1	few	TRBJ2-1	TRBD1	TGCGCCAGCAGCTTGGGTCAGGGGGCAGGGGAGCAGTTCTTC	CASSLGQGAGEQFF
15	TRBV20-1	NA	TRBJ2-7	NA	TGCAGTGCTAGGTCTTCGACCACCCAAGCCTACGAGCAGTACTTC	CSARSSTTQAYEQYF
15	TRBV24-1	NA	TRBJ1-1	NA	TGTGCCACCAGTGAAGGACGGACAGTGAACACTGAAGCTTTCTTT	CATSEGRTVNTEAFF
16	TRBV5-1	many	TRBJ2-3	NA	TGTGCCAGCAGCTTGGCCGGGCGGGGTAGCACAGATACGCAGTATTTT	CASSLAGRGSTDTQYF
13	TRBV7-9	many	TRBJ2-5	TRBD2	TGTGCCAGCAGCCCCCCCGGGAGGGAGACCCAGTACTTC	CASSPPGRETQYF
15	TRBV3-1	NA	TRBJ2-1	TRBD2	TGTGCCAGCAGCCCGACGACTAGCCCATACAATGAGCAGTTCTTC	CASSPTTSPYNEQFF
15	TRBV3-1	NA	TRBJ2-7	NA	TGTGCCAGCAGCCAAGGATTGACTAGCTCCTACGAGCAGTACTTC	CASSQGLTSSYEQYF
12	TRBV6-5	few	TRBJ2-7	NA	TGTGCCAGCGGAGACACCCTCTACGAGCAGTACTTC	CASGDTLYEQYF